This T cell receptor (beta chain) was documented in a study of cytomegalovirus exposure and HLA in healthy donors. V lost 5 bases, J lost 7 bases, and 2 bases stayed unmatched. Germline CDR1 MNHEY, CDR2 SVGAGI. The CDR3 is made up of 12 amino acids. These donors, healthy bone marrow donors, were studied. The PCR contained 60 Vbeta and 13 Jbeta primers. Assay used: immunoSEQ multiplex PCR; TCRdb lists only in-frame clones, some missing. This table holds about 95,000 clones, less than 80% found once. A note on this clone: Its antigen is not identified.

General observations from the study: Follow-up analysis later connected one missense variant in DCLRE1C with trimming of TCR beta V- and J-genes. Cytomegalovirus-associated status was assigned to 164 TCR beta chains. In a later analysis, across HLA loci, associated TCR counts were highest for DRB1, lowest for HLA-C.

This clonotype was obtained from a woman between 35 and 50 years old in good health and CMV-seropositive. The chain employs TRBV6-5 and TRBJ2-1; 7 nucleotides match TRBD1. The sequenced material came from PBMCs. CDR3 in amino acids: CASSRRGNEQFF. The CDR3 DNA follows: TGTGCCAGCAGTCGCAGGGGGAATGAGCAGTTCTTC.